These 11 T cell receptor beta chains were all obtained from the same sample, sequenced in a study of radiation and T cells in renal cell carcinoma. Treatment noted: treatment-naive control, cytoreductive nephrectomy. Measured with immunoSEQ multiplex PCR; TCRdb has only the in-frame clones, and not every one. The data contain 14,000 to 15,000 clones, around two thirds of them singletons. The sample here was tumor tissue, taken from a patient whose treatment was nephrectomy without radiotherapy. The receptor source for this set is a man aged 55 to 70 with renal cell carcinoma.

The DNA for the CDR3 is TGTGCCAGCAGCTCCAGCGGGGAGAGCTATGGCTACACCTTC. It specifies CASSSSGESYGYTF. V is TRBV7-2 and J is TRBJ1-2; D is unclear. V lost 4 bases and J lost 4, with 13 bases in between. This CDR3 has 14 residues. Looked up from germline, CDR1 is SGHTA and CDR2 is FQGNSA.

Only a few counts were recorded for this clone. V is TRBV28 and J is TRBJ1-1; 12 nucleotides agree with TRBD1. J gave up 7 bases and V 4 bases, and 4 bases lay outside the gene matches. The CDR3 spans 14 residues. Germline assignment: CDR1 MDHEN and CDR2 SYDVKM. The CDR3 region is CASSSGQGAGEAFF. The DNA for the CDR3 is TGTGCCAGCAGTTCGGGACAGGGGGCCGGTGAAGCTTTCTTT.

The rearrangement joins TRBV5-4 to TRBJ2-2, with 9 positions matching TRBD2. This CDR3 has 16 residues. The V and J ends lost 4 bases and 3 bases, in that order; junction bases with no gene match: 7. CDR1 is SGHNT and CDR2 is YYREEE in the germline V gene (reference sequence). In nucleotides, the CDR3 is TGTGCCAGCAGCCTTCCGGGACTAGCTCACACCGGGGAGCTGTTTTTT. Its translation is CASSLPGLAHTGELFF.

CDR3 coding DNA: TGTGCCAGCTTCGAGACTTGGAGCGATGAGCAGTTCTTC. It codes for CASFETWSDEQFF. V and J are TRBV7-9 and TRBJ2-1; D is undetermined. This CDR3 is built from 13 residues. V was cut by 8 bases and J by 8 bases, with 16 bases left in between. CDR1 and CDR2 (germline): SEHNR, FQNEAQ (reference sequence).

The chain recombines TRBV27 with TRBJ2-6; D ambiguous. The V gene's germline CDR1 is MNHEY and CDR2 SMNVEV (reference sequence). V was cut by 5 bases and J by 0 bases, with 11 bases left in between. The CDR3 is 16 amino acids. This chain's CDR3 is CASSPQRTSGANVLTF. In DNA, the CDR3 is TGTGCCAGCAGTCCGCAACGGACCTCTGGGGCCAACGTCCTGACTTTC.

V usage is TRBV6-6 and J usage is TRBJ2-5; unclear D gene. Trimming left V 2 bases short and J 1 base short, with 2 bases between. CDR1 and CDR2 (germline): MNHNY, SVGAGI (reference sequence). The CDR3 has 12 amino acids. CDR3 amino acids: CASSYAQETQYF. The CDR3 DNA is TGTGCCAGCAGTTACGCCCAAGAGACCCAGTACTTC.

The chain is built from TRBV2 and TRBJ1-6; D gene uncertain. CDR1 and CDR2 (germline): SNHLY, FYNNEI. V was trimmed by 6 bases and J by 6 bases, leaving 6 bases between them. This CDR3 is built from 12 residues. In DNA, the CDR3 is TGTGCCAGCAGAGGGAGTAATTCACCCCTCCACTTT. Translating gives CASRGSNSPLHF.

The sample holds a few counts of this clone. The CDR3 DNA is TGTGCCAGCAGCCCGGGGACTACCCAGTTCTTC. Translated: CASSPGTTQFF. This rearrangement joins TRBV9 to TRBJ2-1; 7 bases line up with TRBD2. This CDR3 has 11 residues. V dropped 4 bases and J dropped 13; count of bases not matched to a gene: 5. The V gene's germline CDR1 is SGDLS and CDR2 YYNGEE.

The CDR3 bases are TGTGCCATCAGTGAGTCAGGGCTAGAAGGGGAGCAGTACTTC. Translation: CAISESGLEGEQYF. This chain links TRBV10-3 with TRBJ2-7; D call uncertain. This CDR3 spans 14 amino acids. Deletions cut 0 bases from V and 7 bases from J, with 13 bases between. Per germline, CDR1 ENHRY and CDR2 SYGVKD.

The chain employs TRBV30 and TRBJ1-2; TRBD1 matches at 7 bases. V was clipped by 3 bases and J by 7 bases; unmatched bases: 5. The CDR3 consists of 12 residues. The germline V gene has CDR1 GTSNPN and CDR2 SVGIG (reference sequence). The CDR3 region is CAWRTGVGGYTF. As DNA, the CDR3 is TGTGCCTGGAGAACAGGGGTAGGTGGCTACACCTTC.

This clone showed up just a few times. The chain links TRBV9 to TRBJ2-1; no reliable D call. Germline V gives CDR1 SGDLS, CDR2 YYNGEE. CDR3 length: 14 residues. V lost 3 bases and J lost 7, with 14 bases in between. The CDR3 DNA sequence: TGTGCCAGCAGCGCTACCTTTTCGTCGAATGAGCAGTTCTTC. The encoded protein is CASSATFSSNEQFF.